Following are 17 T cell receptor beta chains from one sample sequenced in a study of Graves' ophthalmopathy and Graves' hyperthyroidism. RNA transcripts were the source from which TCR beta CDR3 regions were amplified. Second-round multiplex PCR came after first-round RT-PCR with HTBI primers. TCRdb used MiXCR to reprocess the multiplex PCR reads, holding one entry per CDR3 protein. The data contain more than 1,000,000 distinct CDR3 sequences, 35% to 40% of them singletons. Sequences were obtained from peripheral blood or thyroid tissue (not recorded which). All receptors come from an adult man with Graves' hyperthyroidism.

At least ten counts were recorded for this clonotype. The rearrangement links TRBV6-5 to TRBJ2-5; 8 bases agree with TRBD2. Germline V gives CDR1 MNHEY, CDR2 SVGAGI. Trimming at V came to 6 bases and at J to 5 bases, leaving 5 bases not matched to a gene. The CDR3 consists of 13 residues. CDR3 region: CASRSGGGETQYF. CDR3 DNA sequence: TGTGCCAGCAGAAGCGGGGGCGGGGAGACCCAGTACTTC.

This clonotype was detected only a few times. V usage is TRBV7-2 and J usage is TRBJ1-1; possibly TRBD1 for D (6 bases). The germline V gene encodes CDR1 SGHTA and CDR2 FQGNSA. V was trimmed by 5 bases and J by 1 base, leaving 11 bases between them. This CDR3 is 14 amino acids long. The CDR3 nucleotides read TGTGCCAGCAGCACACCGGGACAGAACACTGAAGCTTTCTTT. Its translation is CASSTPGQNTEAFF.

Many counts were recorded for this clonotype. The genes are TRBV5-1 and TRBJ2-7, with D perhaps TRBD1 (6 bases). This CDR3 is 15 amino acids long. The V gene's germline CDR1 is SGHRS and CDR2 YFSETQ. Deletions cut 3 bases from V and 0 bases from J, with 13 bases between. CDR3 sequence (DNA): TGCGCCAGCAGCTCGGCCGGGACACGCTCCTACGAGCAGTACTTC. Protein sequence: CASSSAGTRSYEQYF.

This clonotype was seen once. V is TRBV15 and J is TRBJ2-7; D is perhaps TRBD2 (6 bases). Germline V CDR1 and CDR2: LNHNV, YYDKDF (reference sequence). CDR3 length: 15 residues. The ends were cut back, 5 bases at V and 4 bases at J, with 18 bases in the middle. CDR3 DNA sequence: TGTGCCACCAGCCGCGCCGGGAGTGTCTCGTACGAGCAGTACTTC. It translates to CATSRAGSVSYEQYF.

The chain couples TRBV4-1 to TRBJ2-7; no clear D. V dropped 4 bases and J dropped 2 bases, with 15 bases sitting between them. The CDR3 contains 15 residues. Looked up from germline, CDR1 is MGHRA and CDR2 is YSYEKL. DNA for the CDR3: TGCGCCAGCAGCCCAACCCGAGCGAGAACCTACGAGCAGTACTTC. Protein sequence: CASSPTRARTYEQYF.

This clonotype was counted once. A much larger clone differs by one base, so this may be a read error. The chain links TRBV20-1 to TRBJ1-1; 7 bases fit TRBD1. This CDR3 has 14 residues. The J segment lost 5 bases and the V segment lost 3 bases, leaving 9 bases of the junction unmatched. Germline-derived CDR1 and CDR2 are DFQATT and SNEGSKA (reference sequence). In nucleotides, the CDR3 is TGCAGTGCTAGTGACGATACAGGGGAAACTGAAGCTTTCTTT. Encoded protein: CSASDDTGETEAFF.

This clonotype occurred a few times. The CDR3 protein is CASSSQAREQYF. The CDR3 DNA reads as TGTGCCAGCAGTTCACAGGCGCGCGAGCAGTACTTC. V gene TRBV12-3 or TRBV12-4 combines with J gene TRBJ2-7; D possibly corresponds to TRBD1 (5 bases). CDR3 length equals 12 residues. Trimming shortened V by 4 bases and J by 6 bases, and 10 bases separated the two germline ends.

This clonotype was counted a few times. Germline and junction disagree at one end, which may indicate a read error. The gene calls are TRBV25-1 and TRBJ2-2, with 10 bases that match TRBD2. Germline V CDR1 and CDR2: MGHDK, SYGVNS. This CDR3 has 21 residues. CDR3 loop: CASSPLVPLAGVPTNTGELFF. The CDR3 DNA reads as TGCGCCAGCAGCCCCCTGGTCCCCCTAGCGGGAGTCCCCACGAACACCGGGGAGCTGTTTTTT. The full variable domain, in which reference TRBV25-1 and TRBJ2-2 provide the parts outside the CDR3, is EADIYQTPRYLVIGTGKKITLECSQTMGHDKMYWYQQDPGMELHLIHYSYGVNSTEKGDLSSESTVSRIRTEHFPLTLESARPSHTSQYLCASSPLVPLAGVPTNTGELFFGEGSRLTVL.

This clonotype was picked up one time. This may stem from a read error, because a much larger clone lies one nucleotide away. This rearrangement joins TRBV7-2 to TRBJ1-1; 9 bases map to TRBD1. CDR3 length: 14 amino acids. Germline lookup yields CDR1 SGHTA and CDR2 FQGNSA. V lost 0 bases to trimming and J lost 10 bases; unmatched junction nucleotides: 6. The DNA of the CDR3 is TGTGCCAGCAGCTTAGCCGGGACAGGGATTGGAGCTTTCTTT. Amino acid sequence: CASSLAGTGIGAFF.

CDR3 sequence: CASSFAGTGGLQYF. The CDR3 region has the DNA TGTGCCAGCAGCTTTGCCGGGACAGGGGGCCTGCAGTACTTC. V usage is TRBV7-2 and J usage is TRBJ2-5; 12 nucleotides line up with TRBD1. Germline V CDR1 and CDR2: SGHTA, FQGNSA. This CDR3 is 14 amino acids long. J was trimmed by 11 bases and V by 3 bases; bases with no gene match: 7.

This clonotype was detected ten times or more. This chain's CDR3 is CASSVRVGNQPQHF. DNA of the CDR3: TGTGCCAGCAGTGTAAGGGTCGGAAATCAGCCCCAGCATTTT. The chain joins TRBV2 to TRBJ1-5; D unclear. V was trimmed by 4 bases and J by 4 bases, leaving 11 bases between them. CDR1 and CDR2 (germline): SNHLY, FYNNEI. The CDR3 consists of 14 residues.

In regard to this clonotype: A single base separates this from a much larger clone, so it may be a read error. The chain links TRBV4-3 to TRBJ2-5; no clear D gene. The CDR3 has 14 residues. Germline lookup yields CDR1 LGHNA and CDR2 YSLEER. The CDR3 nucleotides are TGCGCCAGCAGCCAAGTGGCAGTCCAAGAGGCCCAGTACTTC. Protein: CASSQVAVQEAQYF.

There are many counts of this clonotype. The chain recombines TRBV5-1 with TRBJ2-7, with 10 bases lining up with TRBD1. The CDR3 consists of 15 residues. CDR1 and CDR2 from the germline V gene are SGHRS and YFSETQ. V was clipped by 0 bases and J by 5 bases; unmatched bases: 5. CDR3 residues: CASSLEGQGIHEQYF. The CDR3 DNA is TGCGCCAGCAGCTTGGAGGGACAGGGGATACACGAGCAGTACTTC.

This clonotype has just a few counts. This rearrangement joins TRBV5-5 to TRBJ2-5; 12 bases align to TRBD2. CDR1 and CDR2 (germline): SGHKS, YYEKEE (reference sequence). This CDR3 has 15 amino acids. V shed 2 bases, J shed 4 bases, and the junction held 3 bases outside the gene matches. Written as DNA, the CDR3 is TGTGCCAGCAGCTTCCCGACTAGCGGGGGAGAGACCCAGTACTTC. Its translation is CASSFPTSGGETQYF.

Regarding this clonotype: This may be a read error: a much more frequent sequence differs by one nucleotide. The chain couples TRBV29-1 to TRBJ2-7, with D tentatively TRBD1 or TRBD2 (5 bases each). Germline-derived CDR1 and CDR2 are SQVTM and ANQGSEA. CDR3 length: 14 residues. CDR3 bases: TGCAGCGTTGAAGGCCAGGGAGAGGTCTACGGGCAGTACTTC. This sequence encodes CSVEGQGEVYGQYF.

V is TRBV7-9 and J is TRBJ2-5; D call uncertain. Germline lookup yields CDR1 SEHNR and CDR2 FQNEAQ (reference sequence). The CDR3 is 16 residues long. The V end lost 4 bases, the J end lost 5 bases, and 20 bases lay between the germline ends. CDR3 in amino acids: CASSSDYGYSWETQYF. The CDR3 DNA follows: TGTGCCAGCAGCTCAGATTATGGGTATTCTTGGGAGACCCAGTACTTC.

CDR3 protein: CASLSLKAGYTF. In DNA, the CDR3 is TGTGCCAGCTTAAGTTTGAAGGCTGGCTACACCTTC. The chain recombines TRBV2 with TRBJ1-2, with D uncertain. V lost 8 bases, J lost 7 bases, and 14 bases lay in between. Germline V lookup: CDR1 SNHLY, CDR2 FYNNEI. The CDR3 extends over 12 amino acids.